One and the same sample provided the 20 T cell receptor beta chains below, sequenced in a study of T cells in Graves' hyperthyroidism and ophthalmopathy. RNA transcripts provided the source from which TCR beta CDR3 regions were amplified. A first-round RT-PCR of the TCR CDR3 used the HTBI primer set. From the multiplex PCR reads, TCRdb called clonotypes with MiXCR, one entry per CDR3 protein. The repertoire holds a few hundred thousand distinct CDR3 sequences, with around 15% as singletons. Sequencing input: blood. These TCRs come from a woman aged 25 to 39 with Graves' ophthalmopathy.

This clonotype was seen repeatedly, ten times or more. The J gene is TRBJ1-1, the V gene TRBV24-1; no clear D. V was shortened by 5 bases and J by 1 base, with 7 bases between the two germline ends. Germline assignment: CDR1 KGHDR and CDR2 SFDVKD. The CDR3 runs 13 residues. CDR3 sequence (DNA): TGTGCCACCAGTGTCCCGGGGAACACTGAAGCTTTCTTT. It yields the protein CATSVPGNTEAFF.

This clonotype was counted at least ten times. This sequence joins TRBV28 and TRBJ1-5, with TRBD1 as a possible D gene (6 bases). The CDR3 sequence is 16 residues long. Germline CDR1 MDHEN, CDR2 SYDVKM. The germline V and J ends were trimmed by 3 bases and 2 bases, with 14 bases remaining between them. CDR3 DNA sequence: TGTGCCAGCAGTTTTCGCGGGGGCGTAGGCAATCAGCCCCAGCATTTT. It specifies CASSFRGGVGNQPQHF.

This clonotype was observed at least ten times. CDR3 sequence reads: CASSQDPRDRLSNYGYTF. For the CDR3, the DNA is TGTGCCAGCAGCCAGGATCCCCGGGACAGGCTCTCTAACTATGGCTACACCTTC. The V gene is TRBV3-1, the J gene TRBJ1-2, with TRBD1 identical over 8 bases. Germline V gives CDR1 LGHDT, CDR2 YNNKEL (reference sequence). The CDR3 runs to 18 residues. After removal of 3 bases from V and 0 bases from J, the junction contained 12 bases not matched to a gene. The full variable domain, rest sourced from reference TRBV3-1 and TRBJ1-2, is DTAVSQTPKYLVTQMGNDKSIKCEQNLGHDTMYWYKQDSKKFLKIMFSYNNKELIINETVPNRFSPKSPDKAHLNLHINSLELGDSAVYFCASSQDPRDRLSNYGYTFGSGTRLTVV.

Comments on this clonotype: This may come from a read error, since a much larger clone is one base off. This chain links TRBV14 with TRBJ2-2, with unresolved D. The CDR3 is 13 amino acids. Looked up from germline, CDR1 is SGHDN and CDR2 is FVKESK. V was pared by 0 bases and J by 4 bases, with 3 bases between. In DNA form, the CDR3 reads TGTGCCAGCAGCCAAGATCTCACCGGGGAGCTGTTTTTT. Protein product: CASSQDLTGELFF.

Many counts were recorded for this clonotype. This sequence joins TRBV11-1 and TRBJ2-1, with D perhaps matching TRBD1 or TRBD2 (6 bases each). Germline V lookup: CDR1 SGHAT, CDR2 FQDESV (reference sequence). V gave up 1 base and J gave up 4 bases, with 20 bases separating them. CDR3 length: 18 residues. CDR3 sequence: CASSLEGGQRGIYNEQFF. The CDR3 coding sequence is TGTGCCAGCAGCTTAGAGGGGGGCCAGAGGGGTATATACAATGAGCAGTTCTTC.

This clonotype was recorded many times. The chain carries TRBV28 and TRBJ1-5; TRBD1 matches at 10 bases. The CDR3 runs 17 residues. The V segment lost 5 bases and the J segment 0 bases; nucleotides outside the gene matches: 7. Per the germline V gene, CDR1 is MDHEN and CDR2 is SYDVKM. The CDR3, as DNA: TGTGCCAGCAGTACTACCGGGACAGGGGTTAGCAATCAGCCCCAGCATTTT. Translated, it gives CASSTTGTGVSNQPQHF.

This chain uses TRBV28 with TRBJ2-3; D perhaps matches TRBD2 (5 bases). CDR3 size: 14 residues. Trimming removed 5 bases from V and 4 bases from J, with 13 bases in between. CDR1 is MDHEN, CDR2 SYDVKM, per germline. The CDR3 DNA reads as TGTGCCAGCAGTCCCGTCGGGGTCCCAGATACGCAGTATTTT. Protein product: CASSPVGVPDTQYF.

Many counts were recorded for this clonotype. V is TRBV6-1 and J is TRBJ2-3; D tentatively fits TRBD1 or TRBD2 (5 bases each). Germline-derived CDR1 and CDR2 are MNHNS and SASEGT. Trimming removed 9 bases from V and 0 bases from J, with 10 bases in between. The CDR3 is made up of 13 amino acids. Here the CDR3 reads CARGDPSTDTQYF. The CDR3 region has the DNA TGTGCCAGGGGGGACCCGAGCACAGATACGCAGTATTTT.

This clonotype was observed at least ten times. The chain has TRBV30 and TRBJ1-5; the D gene is possibly TRBD1 (6 bases). Per germline, CDR1 GTSNPN and CDR2 SVGIG (reference sequence). V was clipped by 1 base and J by 6 bases, with 13 bases between them. The CDR3 consists of 14 residues. The CDR3 protein is CAWSAEGGGQPQHF. The CDR3 DNA follows: TGTGCCTGGAGTGCGGAAGGGGGAGGTCAGCCCCAGCATTTT.

At least ten counts were recorded for this clonotype. The chain couples TRBV6-1 to TRBJ2-2; 10 bases align to TRBD1. In germline, CDR1 is MNHNS, CDR2 SASEGT. This CDR3 has 15 residues. V was clipped by 1 base and J by 4 bases; unmatched bases: 0. For the CDR3, the DNA is TGTGCCAGCAGTGAAGGGACAGGGGGCACCGGGGAGCTGTTTTTT. Its protein is CASSEGTGGTGELFF.

The J gene is TRBJ2-1, the V gene TRBV28, with D unclear. Per the germline V gene, CDR1 is MDHEN and CDR2 is SYDVKM. The V and J ends lost 8 bases and 7 bases respectively, with 15 bases between them. The length of the CDR3 is 13 residues. CDR3 in amino acids: CASLGSNYNEQFF. Here the CDR3 DNA reads TGTGCCAGCCTGGGGTCAAACTATAATGAGCAGTTCTTC.

This clonotype was seen many times. The chain links TRBV3-1 to TRBJ2-7, with D tentatively TRBD2 (6 bases). This CDR3 region has 15 residues. V lost 0 bases to trimming and J lost 0 bases, with 9 bases between them. Germline loops: CDR1 LGHDT, CDR2 YNNKEL (reference sequence). CDR3 in amino acids: CASSQEGRSSYEQYF. CDR3 nucleotides: TGTGCCAGCAGCCAAGAGGGGAGGAGCTCCTACGAGCAGTACTTC.

This clonotype was found many times. This chain uses TRBV19 with TRBJ1-5; 10 positions agree with TRBD1. The germline V gene has CDR1 LNHDA and CDR2 SQIVND (reference sequence). V was clipped by 1 base and J by 5 bases; unmatched bases: 5. The CDR3 runs to 16 residues. The CDR3 nucleotides are TGTGCCAGTAGTATAGGGGACAGGGGCCATGATCAGCCCCAGCATTTT. Residues: CASSIGDRGHDQPQHF.

This clonotype was seen only a few times. The chain combines TRBV6-1 with TRBJ1-2; 8 bases are a match to TRBD1. From germline, CDR1 is MNHNS and CDR2 SASEGT. V was clipped by 3 bases and J by 7 bases; unmatched bases: 10. The CDR3 covers 15 residues. The CDR3: CASSERGQGAPGYTF. The CDR3 DNA sequence: TGTGCCAGCAGTGAGCGTGGACAGGGTGCCCCTGGCTACACCTTC.

The table lists this clonotype with many counts. The rearrangement joins TRBV9 to TRBJ2-1, with no clear D. The V end lost 2 bases, the J end lost 9 bases, and 9 bases lay between the germline ends. Germline CDR1 reads SGDLS; CDR2 reads YYNGEE. The CDR3 consists of 12 residues. CDR3 sequence reads: CASSVTPGEQFF. CDR3 DNA sequence: TGTGCCAGCAGCGTTACCCCAGGTGAGCAGTTCTTC.

Many counts were recorded for this clonotype. J is TRBJ2-3 and V is TRBV20-1, with TRBD2 matching 9 bases. V was pared by 0 bases and J by 2 bases, with 6 bases of the junction left unmatched. The CDR3 is made up of 16 amino acids. The germline V gene encodes CDR1 DFQATT and CDR2 SNEGSKA (reference sequence). The CDR3, as DNA: TGCAGTGCTAGAGACCTTCTAGCGGGGTACACAGATACGCAGTATTTT. It specifies CSARDLLAGYTDTQYF.

On this clonotype itself: Just one base apart from a much larger clone, this may be a read error. This chain's CDR3 is CASSSTRTGTYNEQYF. CDR3 sequence (DNA): TGTGCCAGCAGTTCCACCCGGACGGGAACCTACAATGAGCAGTACTTC. This chain connects TRBV6-5 to TRBJ2-1; weak D call: TRBD2 (5 bases). The J call may be faulty, since TRBJ2-7 better matches the DNA end. This CDR3 has 16 amino acids. Germline V gene sequence: CDR1 MNHEY, CDR2 SVGAGI.

This clonotype was seen many times. This chain links TRBV28 with TRBJ1-1, with 7 bases lining up with TRBD1. The V gene's germline CDR1 is MDHEN and CDR2 SYDVKM. The CDR3 extends over 16 amino acids. Trimming at V came to 8 bases and at J to 3 bases, leaving 15 bases not matched to a gene. CDR3 coding DNA: TGTGCCAGCCCCAGTCCCGGGACAGAGAGCTACACTGAAGCTTTCTTT. It encodes CASPSPGTESYTEAFF.

This clonotype was picked up many times. The gene calls are TRBV20-1 and TRBJ2-5; 8 nucleotides agree with TRBD1. CDR3 length: 13 residues. In germline, CDR1 is DFQATT, CDR2 SNEGSKA (reference sequence). Germline trimming cut 6 bases from V and 1 base from J; bases unmatched to any gene: 4. The CDR3 bases are TGCAGTGCAACCGGGACAGGCCAAGAGACCCAGTACTTC. It yields the protein CSATGTGQETQYF.

This clonotype came up many times. V is TRBV27 and J is TRBJ1-5, with unresolved D. CDR1 and CDR2 from the germline V gene are MNHEY and SMNVEV (reference sequence). This CDR3 spans 14 amino acids. V was trimmed by 6 bases and J by 2 bases, leaving 11 bases between them. CDR3 amino acids: CASSLSGGNQPQHF. CDR3 DNA sequence: TGTGCCAGCAGCTTAAGCGGGGGCAATCAGCCCCAGCATTTT.